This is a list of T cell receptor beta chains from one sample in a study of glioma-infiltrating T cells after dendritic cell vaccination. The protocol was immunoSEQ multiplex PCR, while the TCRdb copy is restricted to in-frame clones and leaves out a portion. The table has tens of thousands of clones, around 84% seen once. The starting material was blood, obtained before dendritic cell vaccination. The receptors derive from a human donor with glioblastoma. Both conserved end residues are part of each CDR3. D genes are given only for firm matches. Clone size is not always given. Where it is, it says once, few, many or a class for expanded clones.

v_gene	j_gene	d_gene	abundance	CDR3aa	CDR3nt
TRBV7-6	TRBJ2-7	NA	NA	CASSLEQLNEQYF	TGTGCCAGCAGCTTGGAACAGTTAAACGAGCAGTACTTC
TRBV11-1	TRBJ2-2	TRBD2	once	CASSSTRGGRRTGELFF	TGTGCCAGCAGCTCGACCCGGGGGGGAAGAAGGACCGGGGAGCTGTTTTTT
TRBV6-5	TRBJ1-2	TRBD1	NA	CASSYFNRGGGYTF	TGTGCCAGCAGCTACTTTAACAGGGGTGGTGGCTACACCTTC
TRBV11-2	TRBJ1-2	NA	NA	CASSLASQYGYTF	TGTGCCAGCAGCTTAGCCTCCCAGTATGGCTACACCTTC
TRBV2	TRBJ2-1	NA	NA	CASSVDYSYNEQFF	TGTGCCAGCAGTGTGGACTACTCCTACAATGAGCAGTTCTTC
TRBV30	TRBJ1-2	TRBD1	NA	CAWSVQKQGAGGYTF	TGTGCCTGGAGTGTACAGAAGCAGGGGGCGGGGGGCTACACCTTC
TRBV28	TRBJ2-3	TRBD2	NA	CASSLAGEVDTQYF	TGTGCCAGCAGTCTAGCGGGAGAGGTCGATACGCAGTATTTT
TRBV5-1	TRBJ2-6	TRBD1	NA	CASLKLPGQVLSGANVLTF	TGCGCCAGCTTGAAATTGCCGGGACAGGTTCTCTCTGGGGCCAACGTCCTGACTTTC
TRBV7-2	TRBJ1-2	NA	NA	CASSLDIVSLLNYGYTF	TGTGCCAGCAGCTTGGACATAGTCAGTCTGCTTAACTATGGCTACACCTTC
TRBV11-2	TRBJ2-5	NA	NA	CASSYSGFRETQYF	TGTGCCAGCAGCTATAGCGGATTTCGAGAGACCCAGTACTTC
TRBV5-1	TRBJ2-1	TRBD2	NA	CASSPGLFVNEQFF	TGCGCCAGCAGCCCGGGACTATTTGTGAATGAGCAGTTCTTC
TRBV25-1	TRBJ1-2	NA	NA	CASSEYDTVSPGGYGYTF	TGTGCCAGCAGTGAATACGATACAGTTAGCCCCGGAGGCTATGGCTACACCTTC
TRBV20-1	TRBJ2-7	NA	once	CRPGEQYF	TGCAGGCCGGGGGAGCAGTACTTC
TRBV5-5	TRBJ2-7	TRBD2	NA	CASSFVAGGYEQYF	TGTGCCAGCAGCTTCGTAGCGGGGGGGTACGAGCAGTACTTC
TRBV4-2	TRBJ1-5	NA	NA	CASSLGRDQPQHF	TGTGCCAGCAGCCTGGGGAGGGATCAGCCCCAGCATTTT
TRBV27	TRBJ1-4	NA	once	CASSRNLGGNEKLFF	TGTGCCAGCAGCCGGAATCTGGGGGGTAATGAAAAACTGTTTTTT
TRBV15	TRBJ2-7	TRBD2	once	CATSRRGGSSSYEQYF	TGTGCCACCAGCAGGCGCGGCGGGAGCTCATCCTACGAGCAGTACTTC
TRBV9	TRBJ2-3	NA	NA	CASSVSRPDTQYF	TGTGCCAGCAGCGTCTCTAGACCAGATACGCAGTATTTT
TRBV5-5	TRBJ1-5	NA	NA	CASSPGGQPQHF	TGTGCCAGCAGCCCCGGGGGTCAGCCCCAGCATTTT
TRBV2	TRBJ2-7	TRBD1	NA	CASSDGTGGPGGYF	TGTGCCAGCAGTGATGGGACAGGGGGCCCGGGGGGGTACTTC
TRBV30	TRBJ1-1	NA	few	CAWSVSGRTEAFF	TGTGCCTGGAGTGTATCTGGGAGGACTGAAGCTTTCTTT
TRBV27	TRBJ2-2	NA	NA	CASSSGLTGELFF	TGTGCCAGCAGTTCTGGACTAACCGGGGAGCTGTTTTTT
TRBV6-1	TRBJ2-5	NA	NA	CASIRGMYQETQYF	TGTGCCAGCATACGGGGGATGTACCAAGAGACCCAGTACTTC
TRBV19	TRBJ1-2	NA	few	CASRDSPTWNYGYTF	TGTGCCAGTAGGGACAGCCCAACTTGGAACTATGGCTACACCTTC
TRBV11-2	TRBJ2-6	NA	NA	CASSLSRQRSGANVLTF	TGTGCCAGCAGCTTAAGTCGGCAGCGTTCTGGGGCCAACGTCCTGACTTTC
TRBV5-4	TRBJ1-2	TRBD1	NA	CASRKGQGEIGYTF	TGTGCCAGCAGGAAAGGACAGGGGGAGATCGGCTACACCTTC
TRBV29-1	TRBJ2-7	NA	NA	CSVGQVAYEQYF	TGCAGCGTTGGACAGGTAGCCTACGAGCAGTACTTC
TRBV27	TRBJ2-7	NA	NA	CASSFQGGRGLEQYF	TGTGCCAGCAGTTTTCAAGGGGGACGCGGACTCGAGCAGTACTTC
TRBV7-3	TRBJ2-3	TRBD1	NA	CASSLRGGQGTDTQYF	TGTGCCAGCAGCTTAAGGGGGGGACAGGGTACAGATACGCAGTATTTT
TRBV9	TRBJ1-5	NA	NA	CASSGGQGNQPQHF	TGTGCCAGCAGCGGGGGACAAGGCAATCAGCCCCAGCATTTT
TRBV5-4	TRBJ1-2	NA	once	CASSGTPALAGYTF	TGTGCCAGCAGCGGGACACCAGCCCTGGCGGGCTACACCTTC
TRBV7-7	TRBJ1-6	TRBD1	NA	CASSSHRGTVDSPLHF	TGTGCCAGCAGCTCCCACCGCGGGACAGTAGATTCACCCCTCCACTTT
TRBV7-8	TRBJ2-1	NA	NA	CASSLARAGENEQFF	TGTGCCAGCAGCTTAGCGAGGGCAGGGGAAAATGAGCAGTTCTTC
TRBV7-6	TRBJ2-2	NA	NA	CASSSEGGQFTGELFF	TGTGCCAGCAGCAGCGAGGGTGGTCAATTCACCGGGGAGCTGTTTTTT
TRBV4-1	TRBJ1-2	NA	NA	CASRPVRVRGYTF	TGCGCCAGCAGACCAGTCAGGGTTCGTGGCTACACCTTC
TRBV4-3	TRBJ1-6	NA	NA	CASSRGADSPLHF	TGCGCCAGCTCGCGGGGGGCAGATTCACCCCTCCACTTT
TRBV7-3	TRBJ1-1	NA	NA	CASRPSGTMNTEAFF	TGTGCCAGCAGACCCTCAGGTACCATGAACACTGAAGCTTTCTTT
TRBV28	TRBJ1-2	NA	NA	CASSFSDTIYGYTF	TGTGCCAGCAGTTTTTCGGACACTATCTATGGCTACACCTTC
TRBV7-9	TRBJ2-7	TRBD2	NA	CASSAVTSGRTYEQYF	TGTGCCAGCAGCGCCGTGACTAGCGGGAGGACATACGAGCAGTACTTC
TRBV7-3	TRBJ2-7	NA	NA	CASSLRGFGGGHEQYF	TGTGCCAGCAGCTTAAGGGGCTTCGGGGGTGGCCACGAGCAGTACTTC
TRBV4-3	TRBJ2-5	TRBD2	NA	CASSLGSGLAEETQYF	TGCGCCAGCAGCTTGGGGTCAGGTCTAGCGGAAGAGACCCAGTACTTC